A selection of T cell receptor beta chains follows, all from one sample in a study of blood T cell repertoires in COVID-19. Profiling relied on immunoSEQ multiplex PCR, and the TCRdb table lists in-frame clones only, not all of them. The sample shows about 180,000 clones, roughly 80% of them seen only once. The material sequenced was peripheral blood. Receptors originate from a woman between 65 and 79 years old with COVID-19, enrolled during active disease. Both conserved end residues are part of each CDR3. A D gene is named only where the DNA matches it firmly. For some rows the clone size is stated as once, few or many, or as a class when expanded; others skip it.

.,TRBV27,TRBJ1-5,TRBD1,CASSEGASNQPQHF,TGTGCCAGCAGTGAGGGGGCCAGCAATCAGCCCCAGCATTTT
.,TRBV28,TRBJ1-2,.,CASSIGGGYTF,TGTGCCAGCAGCATAGGAGGGGGCTACACCTTC
.,TRBV24-1,TRBJ2-1,.,CATREAPYNEQFF,TGTGCCACCAGGGAGGCTCCCTACAATGAGCAGTTCTTC
.,TRBV3-1/TRBV3-2,TRBJ2-7,.,CASSQGGTDSQYPSHYEQYF,TGTGCCAGCAGCCAAGGCGGGACAGACTCCCAGTACCCTTCCCACTACGAGCAGTACTTC
.,TRBV7-2,TRBJ2-5,TRBD2,CASSFAGTSGQETQYF,TGTGCCAGCAGCTTCGCCGGGACTAGCGGTCAAGAGACCCAGTACTTC
.,TRBV4-1,TRBJ2-7,.,CASSKRGGEDEQYF,TGCGCCAGCAGCAAGAGGGGAGGTGAGGACGAGCAGTACTTC
.,TRBV7-9,TRBJ2-3,.,CASSLAPNNRPTDTQYF,TGTGCCAGCAGCTTAGCGCCCAACAACAGGCCCACAGATACGCAGTATTTT
.,TRBV20-1,TRBJ2-5,TRBD1,CSASPTGAISQETQYF,TGCAGTGCTAGTCCAACAGGGGCCATATCCCAAGAGACCCAGTACTTC
.,TRBV9,TRBJ1-4,.,CASSKTGTNEKLFF,TGTGCCAGCAGCAAAACAGGGACTAATGAAAAACTGTTTTTT
.,TRBV30,TRBJ1-1,.,CAWSPGRKNTEAFF,TGTGCCTGGAGTCCGGGAAGAAAGAACACTGAAGCTTTCTTT
.,TRBV4-2,TRBJ1-1,.,CASSLEILDSMNTEAFF,TGTGCCAGCAGCCTTGAGATCCTGGACAGCATGAACACTGAAGCTTTCTTT
.,TRBV9,TRBJ2-5,TRBD2,CASSVSTGGVRETQYF,TGTGCCAGCAGCGTATCTACCGGGGGGGTAAGGGAGACCCAGTACTTC
.,TRBV24-1,TRBJ2-1,TRBD2,CATSDLTSGRAYNEQFF,TGTGCCACCAGTGATTTAACTAGCGGGAGGGCCTACAATGAGCAGTTCTTC
few,TRBV6-5,TRBJ1-1,TRBD1,CASSPTGGNLAFF,TGTGCCAGCAGTCCGACAGGGGGGAATTTGGCTTTCTTT
.,TRBV5-1,TRBJ2-2,TRBD2,CASSLSPGLALTGELFF,TGCGCCAGCAGCTTAAGTCCGGGACTAGCTCTCACCGGGGAGCTGTTTTTT
many,TRBV5-4,TRBJ2-2,TRBD2,CASSSPFLAGVSGELFF,TGTGCCAGCAGCTCTCCTTTCCTAGCGGGAGTGTCCGGGGAGCTGTTTTTT
.,TRBV10-3,TRBJ1-3,.,CAISPRLELSGNTIYF,TGTGCCATCAGTCCGCGGCTGGAGCTCTCTGGAAACACCATATATTTT
once,TRBV20-1,TRBJ2-1,.,CSAPNSGEQFF,TGCAGTGCCCCCAATAGCGGTGAGCAGTTCTTC
.,TRBV7-2,TRBJ2-1,TRBD2,CASRSFAGLANEQFF,TGTGCCAGCAGATCGTTCGCTGGACTAGCGAATGAGCAGTTCTTC
once,TRBV6-5,TRBJ1-2,TRBD1,CASNYRDRGNYGYTF,TGTGCCAGCAACTATCGGGACAGGGGGAACTATGGCTACACCTTC
.,TRBV7-9,TRBJ1-1,TRBD1,CASSSQSGQESEAFF,TGTGCCAGCAGCTCTCAATCGGGACAGGAATCTGAAGCTTTCTTT
.,TRBV6-1,TRBJ2-1,.,CASSDATSYNEQFF,TGTGCCAGCAGTGACGCAACATCCTACAATGAGCAGTTCTTC
.,TRBV13,TRBJ1-4,.,CASSLGADNEKLFF,TGTGCCAGCAGTCTAGGGGCTGATAATGAAAAACTGTTTTTT
.,TRBV29-1,TRBJ2-2,.,CSVEEGRPGNTGELFF,TGCAGCGTTGAAGAAGGAAGACCAGGGAACACCGGGGAGCTGTTTTTT
once,TRBV2,TRBJ1-5,.,CASRSRVGNQPQHF,TGTGCCAGCAGAAGCAGGGTGGGCAATCAGCCCCAGCATTTT
.,TRBV20-1,TRBJ1-2,.,CSVIANYGYTF,TGCAGTGTCATAGCTAACTATGGCTACACCTTC
.,TRBV5-4,TRBJ2-5,TRBD1,CASSGWGRGETQYF,TGTGCCAGCAGCGGGTGGGGCAGGGGGGAGACCCAGTACTTC
.,TRBV18,TRBJ2-1,.,CASSSGLQGGEQFF,TGTGCCAGCTCATCGGGTCTTCAGGGCGGTGAGCAGTTCTTC
once,TRBV5-1,TRBJ2-2,.,CASSLVGTGELFF,TGCGCCAGCAGCTTGGTCGGTACCGGGGAGCTGTTTTTT
.,TRBV5-1,TRBJ2-1,TRBD2,CASSLVAGNPGEQFF,TGCGCCAGCAGCTTGGTAGCGGGCAACCCGGGTGAGCAGTTCTTC
.,TRBV20-1,TRBJ2-7,TRBD2,CSASRLSGRDEQYF,TGCAGTGCTAGTAGGCTAAGCGGGAGGGACGAGCAGTACTTC
.,TRBV9,TRBJ1-3,.,CASSPFAGAPGNTIYF,TGTGCCAGCAGCCCCTTTGCAGGCGCGCCTGGAAACACCATATATTTT
few,TRBV4-3,TRBJ1-2,.,CASSQGGDNYGYTF,TGCGCCAGCAGCCAAGGGGGGGATAACTATGGCTACACCTTC
.,TRBV14,TRBJ1-1,TRBD1,CASSQDLGQVEAFF,TGTGCCAGCAGCCAAGATCTGGGACAGGTAGAAGCTTTCTTT
few,TRBV19,TRBJ2-6,TRBD1,CASSSQGSGANVLTF,TGTGCCAGCTCCTCACAGGGGTCTGGGGCCAACGTCCTGACTTTC
few,TRBV19,TRBJ1-6,.,CASSIPSSQGGNSPLHF,TGTGCCAGTAGTATCCCCTCGTCCCAGGGAGGGAATTCACCCCTCCACTTT
.,TRBV2,TRBJ2-7,.,CASSLQGAPYEQYF,TGTGCCAGCAGTCTCCAAGGGGCGCCCTACGAGCAGTACTTC
.,TRBV5-1,TRBJ2-3,TRBD1,CASLPLTGGTDTQYF,TGCGCCAGCCTCCCCCTGACAGGGGGCACAGATACGCAGTATTTT
.,TRBV7-2,TRBJ1-3,.,CASSPYSGVGLGNTIYF,TGTGCCAGCAGCCCCTACTCCGGGGTAGGGCTCGGAAACACCATATATTTT
.,TRBV19,TRBJ1-2,TRBD1,CASSWDREIYGYTF,TGTGCCAGTAGTTGGGACAGGGAGATCTATGGCTACACCTTC
.,TRBV12-3/TRBV12-4,TRBJ1-2,.,CASSPNQGWGYTF,TGTGCCAGCAGTCCAAACCAGGGCTGGGGCTACACCTTC
.,TRBV24-1,TRBJ2-3,TRBD2,CATSERKTIAGGTDTQYF,TGTGCCACCAGTGAGCGGAAGACCATAGCGGGAGGAACAGATACGCAGTATTTT
.,TRBV7-2,TRBJ2-7,TRBD1,CASSFRGQGLWQYF,TGTGCCAGCAGCTTCAGGGGACAGGGTTTGTGGCAGTACTTC
.,TRBV3-1/TRBV3-2,TRBJ2-7,TRBD2,CASSGTPAGVLPEQYF,TGTGCCAGCAGTGGAACCCCAGCGGGGGTTCTCCCGGAGCAGTACTTC
.,TRBV28,TRBJ2-7,.,CASSLRNRRHYF,TGTGCCAGCAGTTTAAGGAACAGGCGGCATTACTTC
.,TRBV7-2,TRBJ1-2,TRBD1,CASSAPGQIYTF,TGTGCCAGCAGCGCGCCGGGACAGATTTACACCTTC
.,TRBV5-1,TRBJ2-3,.,CASSFAGGAFTDTQYF,TGCGCCAGCAGCTTCGCGGGCGGGGCGTTCACAGATACGCAGTATTTT
.,TRBV7-2,TRBJ2-3,TRBD2,CASSLRLADPPDTQYF,TGTGCCAGCAGCTTACGTCTAGCGGACCCACCAGATACGCAGTATTTT
.,TRBV6-5,TRBJ1-4,.,CASSYTSGGKLFF,TGTGCCAGCAGTTACACGAGCGGCGGAAAACTGTTTTTT
many,TRBV19,TRBJ1-4,.,CASSLRDSPRREKLFF,TGTGCCAGTAGTCTCCGAGACAGCCCTCGGAGAGAAAAACTGTTTTTT
.,TRBV5-5,TRBJ1-6,.,CASSQSPGFRNSPLHF,TGTGCCAGCAGTCAATCTCCCGGGTTCCGAAATTCACCCCTCCACTTT
.,TRBV4-3,TRBJ1-2,.,CASSQSGVYGYTF,TGCGCCAGCAGCCAATCAGGGGTCTATGGCTACACCTTC
.,TRBV7-9,TRBJ1-1,.,CASSSGSPGGTEAFF,TGTGCCAGCAGCTCAGGGAGCCCGGGGGGAACTGAAGCTTTCTTT
.,TRBV6-2/TRBV6-3,TRBJ1-2,TRBD1,CASSSRQGQLYGYTF,TGTGCCAGCAGTTCCCGACAGGGCCAACTCTATGGCTACACCTTC
.,TRBV10-3,TRBJ2-1,TRBD2,CAISDPGLVYNEQFF,TGTGCCATCAGTGATCCGGGACTAGTATACAATGAGCAGTTCTTC